The 5 T cell receptor beta chains below come from one sample, sequenced in a study of T cell responses to AZD1222 COVID-19 vaccine. Using immunoSEQ multiplex PCR, the repertoire was profiled, and TCRdb retains in-frame clones only, with some absent. The data contain approximately 200,000 clones, about nine tenths of them singletons. Sample: peripheral blood, taken 28 days after the second AZD1222 dose. The origin of the receptors is an adult who received the AZD1222 COVID-19 vaccine.

The gene calls are TRBV5-5 and TRBJ1-1; D possibly corresponds to TRBD1 (6 bases). Germline CDR1 reads SGHKS; CDR2 reads YYEKEE (reference sequence). The V end lost 6 bases, the J end lost 10 bases, and 22 bases lay between the germline ends. The CDR3 is 14 amino acids. CDR3 sequence (DNA): TGTGCCAGCACACACGAGGGGGGGCTTCTAGGAGCTTTCTTT. Translated, it gives CASTHEGGLLGAFF.

This chain joins TRBV19 and TRBJ1-1; no clear D. The V end lost 11 bases, the J end lost 0 bases, and 13 bases lay between the germline ends. The CDR3 is 13 residues long. CDR1 LNHDA and CDR2 SQIVND come from the germline V gene (reference sequence). Written as DNA, the CDR3 is TGTGCCGTAGCTCCGGTCTTGAACACTGAAGCTTTCTTT. The encoded protein is CAVAPVLNTEAFF. The full variable domain, rest sourced from reference TRBV19 and TRBJ1-1, is DGGITQSPKYLFRKEGQNVTLSCEQNLNHDAMYWYRQDPGQGLRLIYYSQIVNDFQKGDIAEGYSVSREKKESFPLTVTSAQKNPTAFYLCAVAPVLNTEAFFGQGTRLTVV.

The V call is TRBV6-5, the J call TRBJ2-2; 7 positions match TRBD1. The V segment lost 7 bases and the J segment 1 base; nucleotides outside the gene matches: 6. The CDR3 loop spans 15 amino acids. The V gene's germline CDR1 is MNHEY and CDR2 SVGAGI. CDR3 in amino acids: CASTLGQLNTGELFF. The CDR3, as DNA: TGTGCCAGCACTTTGGGACAGCTGAACACCGGGGAGCTGTTTTTT.

V gene TRBV15 combines with J gene TRBJ2-7; no definite D call. CDR1 is LNHNV, CDR2 YYDKDF, per germline (reference sequence). The CDR3 length is 13 residues. The germline V and J ends were trimmed by 7 bases and 0 bases, with 10 bases remaining between them. This chain's CDR3 is CATTRGPSYEQYF. The CDR3 DNA is TGTGCCACCACCCGCGGACCCTCCTACGAGCAGTACTTC.

This chain links TRBV7-2 with TRBJ2-3; tentative D call: TRBD2 (5 bases). This CDR3 comprises 13 residues. V was pared by 8 bases and J by 5 bases, with 14 bases between. Germline V CDR1 and CDR2: SGHTA, FQGNSA. CDR3 nucleotide sequence: TGTGCCAGCCGGGCAAAGCGGTTAGATACGCAGTATTTT. The encoded protein is CASRAKRLDTQYF.